The 27 T cell receptor beta chains below were found in one sample sequenced in a study of T cell changes during pregnancy in multiple sclerosis (dated 2019 in TCRdb). Library prep was done by the immunoSEQ multiplex PCR assay. Here the immuneACCESS table is served through TCRdb, limited to in-frame sequences with V and J called. Missing clones are a known gap in these copies; in checked studies unresolved V genes cover under half, and the rest lacks a known reason. Within this sample are around 51,000 clones, with about 92% of them counted one time only. The biggest ten clones account for roughly 1.8% of the sample. The sequencing used peripheral blood, collected in the second trimester of pregnancy. The receptor source for this set is a female donor with multiple sclerosis, enrolled in a pregnancy study.

The chain is built from TRBV6-5 and TRBJ2-5; the match to TRBD2 covers 7 bases. Germline V CDR1 and CDR2: MNHEY, SVGAGI. The CDR3 runs 15 residues. J gave up 5 bases and V 3 bases, and 9 bases lay outside the gene matches. The CDR3 DNA follows: TGTGCCAGCAGTTATCTAGCGGCGCCTGGCGAGACCCAGTACTTC. Translation gives CASSYLAAPGETQYF.

The V gene is TRBV11-1, the J gene TRBJ2-7; perhaps TRBD2 as D (6 bases). The CDR3 spans 12 residues. Trimming took off 4 bases at V and 4 bases at J, with 8 bases between the two ends. Germline V lookup: CDR1 SGHAT, CDR2 FQDESV (reference sequence). The CDR3, as DNA: TGTGCCAGCAGCTCGGCGGGGTACGAGCAGTACTTC. It is translated as CASSSAGYEQYF.

V usage is TRBV4-2 and J usage is TRBJ2-1; a possible D gene is TRBD1 (6 bases). Germline CDR1 is LGHNA and CDR2 is YNFKEQ. CDR3 length: 15 residues. With 4 bases removed from V and 0 bases from J, the gap between germline ends came to 10 bases. The CDR3 here is CASSPGQSSYNEQFF. DNA for the CDR3: TGTGCCAGCAGCCCTGGACAGAGCTCCTACAATGAGCAGTTCTTC.

The gene calls are TRBV27 and TRBJ1-5; D gene uncertain. The germline V and J ends were trimmed by 1 base and 0 bases, with 7 bases remaining between them. Looked up from germline, CDR1 is MNHEY and CDR2 is SMNVEV (reference sequence). This CDR3 contains 15 residues. CDR3: CASSLYGNSNQPQHF. The CDR3 DNA sequence: TGTGCCAGCAGTTTATACGGGAATAGCAATCAGCCCCAGCATTTT.

This clone was seen a single time. The chain couples TRBV19 to TRBJ1-2; 8 nucleotides align to TRBD1. The junction had 9 bases not matched to a gene; V was cut back by 6 bases and J by 3 bases. The CDR3 covers 15 residues. Germline loops: CDR1 LNHDA, CDR2 SQIVND (reference sequence). The CDR3 reads CASRPPGQGHYGYTF. CDR3 nucleotides: TGTGCCAGTAGGCCTCCCGGACAGGGTCACTATGGCTACACCTTC.

The rearrangement links TRBV4-3 to TRBJ2-2, with D perhaps matching TRBD1 (6 bases). Trimming left V 6 bases short and J 0 bases short, with 8 bases between. Germline V CDR1 and CDR2: LGHNA, YSLEER. The CDR3 consists of 14 residues. Here the CDR3 reads CASRGHANTGELFF. The CDR3 region has the DNA TGCGCCAGCAGGGGACACGCGAACACCGGGGAGCTGTTTTTT.

The J gene is TRBJ2-1, the V gene TRBV6-1; TRBD2 matches 7 bases. CDR3 length equals 13 residues. From germline, CDR1 is MNHNS and CDR2 SASEGT. The V gene end was trimmed by 2 bases and the J gene end by 15 bases; junction bases not matched to a gene: 10. CDR3 in DNA: TGTGCCAGCAGTGAAAGCGGCGGGAGAGCCGGGTTCTTC. Residues: CASSESGGRAGFF.

The rearrangement uses TRBV2 and TRBJ2-3; D perhaps matches TRBD2 (6 bases). Trimming removed 7 bases from V and 4 bases from J, with 18 bases in between. This CDR3 spans 15 amino acids. Germline V lookup: CDR1 SNHLY, CDR2 FYNNEI. DNA of the CDR3: TGTGCCAGCATGGGGACTCCCCGGGTTCCAGATACGCAGTATTTT. Its translation is CASMGTPRVPDTQYF.

Here the CDR3 DNA reads TGTGCCAGTAGTGTGGACAGGGCCCCCTACGAGCAGTACTTC. As protein: CASSVDRAPYEQYF. The chain uses TRBV19 and TRBJ2-7; 8 bases line up with TRBD1. The CDR3 is 14 amino acids. The germline V gene encodes CDR1 LNHDA and CDR2 SQIVND (reference sequence). Trimming cost V 5 bases and J 2 bases; bases outside gene matches: 5.

This chain links TRBV9 with TRBJ2-1; 8 bases are a match to TRBD2. Germline CDR1 SGDLS, CDR2 YYNGEE. This CDR3 comprises 16 residues. J was trimmed by 5 bases and V by 3 bases; bases with no gene match: 10. This CDR3 is CASSAVSGKYNNEQFF. For the CDR3, the DNA is TGTGCCAGCAGCGCAGTTAGCGGGAAATATAACAATGAGCAGTTCTTC. Drawing the rest from reference TRBV9 and TRBJ2-1, the complete variable domain is DSGVTQTPKHLITATGQRVTLRCSPRSGDLSVYWYQQSLDQGLQFLIQYYNGEERAKGNILERFSAQQFPDLHSELNLSSLELGDSALYFCASSAVSGKYNNEQFFGPGTRLTVL.

The V gene is TRBV4-3, the J gene TRBJ1-2; 7 bases are a match to TRBD1. Germline trimming cut 0 bases from V and 8 bases from J; bases unmatched to any gene: 12. The CDR3 is 16 amino acids. Germline assignment: CDR1 LGHNA and CDR2 YSLEER. CDR3 nucleotides: TGCGCCAGCAGCCAAGATTCGACAGGGCCTACAGGCGGCTACACCTTC. This translates into CASSQDSTGPTGGYTF.

This sequence joins TRBV2 and TRBJ2-3, with D perhaps matching TRBD2 (5 bases). From germline, CDR1 is SNHLY and CDR2 FYNNEI. V was trimmed by 2 bases and J by 3 bases, leaving 12 bases between them. The CDR3 sequence is 15 residues long. CDR3 sequence: CASSEREAETDTQYF. The CDR3 region has the DNA TGTGCCAGCAGTGAACGGGAAGCGGAAACAGATACGCAGTATTTT.

This chain joins TRBV6-6 and TRBJ2-7; tentative D call: TRBD2 (5 bases). The CDR3 consists of 15 residues. V lost 9 bases and J lost 7, with 25 bases in between. Germline V CDR1 and CDR2: MNHNY, SVGAGI (reference sequence). The CDR3 DNA reads as TGTGCCAGTCGGGCGGGCCCCCGACCGACGGATGAGCAGTACTTC. This translates into CASRAGPRPTDEQYF.

This clone was seen a handful of times. The rearrangement links TRBV19 to TRBJ1-1, with TRBD1 matching 7 bases. V dropped 5 bases and J dropped 2; count of bases not matched to a gene: 5. Germline V gene data show CDR1 as LNHDA and CDR2 as SQIVND (reference sequence). The CDR3 spans 14 residues. The CDR3 coding sequence is TGTGCCAGTAGTCTAGGACAGGTTAACACTGAAGCTTTCTTT. Amino acid sequence: CASSLGQVNTEAFF.

The chain recombines TRBV11-2 with TRBJ1-1, with D perhaps TRBD1 (6 bases). V lost 5 bases, J lost 7 bases, and 8 bases lay in between. Germline lookup yields CDR1 SGHAT and CDR2 FQNNGV. The CDR3 is 11 amino acids. The CDR3 bases are TGTGCCAGCAGCGAGACAGGTGAAGCTTTCTTT. The encoded protein is CASSETGEAFF.

The CDR3 spells CASSTNPRTGIFSEAFF. In DNA, the CDR3 is TGTGCCAGTAGTACAAACCCCAGGACAGGGATTTTCTCTGAAGCTTTCTTT. The chain recombines TRBV19 with TRBJ1-1; 8 bases map to TRBD1. Germline-derived CDR1 and CDR2 are LNHDA and SQIVND (reference sequence). V shed 4 bases and J 6 bases; nucleotides not matched to a gene: 16. There are 17 residues in the CDR3.

This chain links TRBV19 with TRBJ2-2; D is unresolved. There are 17 residues in the CDR3. Trimming cost V 5 bases and J 1 base, with 17 bases left between them. Germline V gene data show CDR1 as LNHDA and CDR2 as SQIVND (reference sequence). CDR3 sequence (DNA): TGTGCCAGTAGTCCCCCCTACTCGACGGGGAACACCGGGGAGCTGTTTTTT. This codes for CASSPPYSTGNTGELFF. Variable domain in full (rest from reference TRBV19 and TRBJ2-2): DGGITQSPKYLFRKEGQNVTLSCEQNLNHDAMYWYRQDPGQGLRLIYYSQIVNDFQKGDIAEGYSVSREKKESFPLTVTSAQKNPTAFYLCASSPPYSTGNTGELFFGEGSRLTVL.

This clone was seen a handful of times. The chain links TRBV19 to TRBJ1-2, with a possible D match to TRBD1 (6 bases). Looked up from germline, CDR1 is LNHDA and CDR2 is SQIVND (reference sequence). The CDR3 has 13 residues. The V gene lost 8 bases and the J gene lost 1 base, with 11 bases spanning the gap. The CDR3 spells CASQQGFNYGYTF. CDR3 DNA sequence: TGTGCCAGTCAACAGGGATTTAACTATGGCTACACCTTC.

The chain recombines TRBV7-9 with TRBJ2-1; 9 nucleotides match TRBD2. Germline V CDR1 and CDR2: SEHNR, FQNEAQ (reference sequence). V gave up 2 bases and J gave up 6 bases; unmatched junction bases: 5. This CDR3 spans 15 amino acids. CDR3 amino acids: CASSLSALAGNEQFF. As DNA, the CDR3 is TGTGCCAGCAGCTTATCTGCACTAGCGGGCAATGAGCAGTTCTTC.

The V gene is TRBV6-1, the J gene TRBJ1-3, with 11 positions matching TRBD1. Germline V lookup: CDR1 MNHNS, CDR2 SASEGT. V shed 7 bases and J 4 bases; nucleotides not matched to a gene: 6. The CDR3 covers 15 residues. This CDR3 is CASKTGTGGGNTIYF. DNA for the CDR3: TGTGCCAGCAAAACCGGGACAGGGGGAGGAAACACCATATATTTT.

The J gene is TRBJ1-4, the V gene TRBV11-2, with 9 bases fitting TRBD1. The V segment lost 3 bases and the J segment 7 bases; nucleotides outside the gene matches: 3. Germline values: CDR1 SGHAT, CDR2 FQNNGV. This CDR3 contains 14 residues. The CDR3 bases are TGTGCCAGCAGCTTCCGGGACAGGGCTGAAAAACTGTTTTTT. Encoded protein: CASSFRDRAEKLFF.

CDR3 sequence (DNA): TGCAGCGTTTATTCTGGAAACACCATATATTTT. Translation: CSVYSGNTIYF. The chain recombines TRBV29-1 with TRBJ1-3, with D uncertain. CDR1 is SQVTM and CDR2 is ANQGSEA in the germline V gene. V lost 5 bases and J lost 1, with 3 bases in between. The CDR3 is 11 amino acids.

This sequence joins TRBV6-6 and TRBJ2-5; D gene ambiguous. Trimming shortened V by 2 bases and J by 5 bases, and 12 bases separated the two germline ends. Germline CDR1 MNHNY, CDR2 SVGAGI (reference sequence). The CDR3 is 14 amino acids. Here the CDR3 reads CASSYDNVWETQYF. CDR3 in DNA: TGTGCCAGCAGTTACGACAATGTGTGGGAGACCCAGTACTTC.

The V and J genes are TRBV6-1 and TRBJ1-2, with D possibly being TRBD1 (6 bases). This CDR3 comprises 12 residues. Trimming stripped 3 bases from V and 6 bases from J, with 8 bases between. Germline V gene sequence: CDR1 MNHNS, CDR2 SASEGT. The CDR3 DNA sequence: TGTGCCAGCAGTGATAACAGGGATGGCTACACCTTC. It translates to CASSDNRDGYTF.

The CDR3 coding sequence is TGCGCCAGCAGCCAAACCCTAGCGGGCACGTACAATGAGCAGTTCTTC. Its translation is CASSQTLAGTYNEQFF. V and J are TRBV4-3 and TRBJ2-1; the match to TRBD2 covers 8 bases. Germline V gene lookup returns CDR1 LGHNA and CDR2 YSLEER. Trimming at V came to 2 bases and at J to 4 bases, leaving 7 bases not matched to a gene. The CDR3 has 16 amino acids.

V usage is TRBV5-6 and J usage is TRBJ1-1; D unresolved. The CDR3 has 15 amino acids. The germline V and J ends were trimmed by 0 bases and 1 base, with 10 bases remaining between them. The germline V gene has CDR1 SGHDT and CDR2 YYEEEE. The DNA of the CDR3 is TGTGCCAGCAGCTTGGGGCGGGCGGAGAACACTGAAGCTTTCTTT. Translated, it gives CASSLGRAENTEAFF.

V is TRBV15 and J is TRBJ2-2, with TRBD2 identical over 8 bases. J was trimmed by 4 bases and V by 0 bases; bases with no gene match: 16. Germline lookup yields CDR1 LNHNV and CDR2 YYDKDF (reference sequence). CDR3 length: 20 residues. CDR3 coding DNA: TGTGCCACCAGCAGAGAGTCCCTGGGTATTTTAGCGGGGATCACCGGGGAGCTGTTTTTT. Its translation: CATSRESLGILAGITGELFF.